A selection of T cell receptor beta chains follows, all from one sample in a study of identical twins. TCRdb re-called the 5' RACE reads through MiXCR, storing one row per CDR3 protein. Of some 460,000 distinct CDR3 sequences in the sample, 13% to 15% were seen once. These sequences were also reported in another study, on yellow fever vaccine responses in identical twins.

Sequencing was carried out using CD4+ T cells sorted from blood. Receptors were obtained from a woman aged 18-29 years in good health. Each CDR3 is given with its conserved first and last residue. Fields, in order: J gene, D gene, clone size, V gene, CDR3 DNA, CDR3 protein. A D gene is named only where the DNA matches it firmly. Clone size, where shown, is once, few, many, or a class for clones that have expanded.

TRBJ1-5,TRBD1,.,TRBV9,TGTGCCAGCAGCGTCGGGGACAGCCCGGGTGCCCAGCATTTT,CASSVGDSPGAQHF
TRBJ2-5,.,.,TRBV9,TGTGCCAGCAGCGTAGATTGGGGAGAGACCCAGTACTTC,CASSVDWGETQYF
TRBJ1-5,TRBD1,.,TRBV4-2,TGTGCCAGCAGCATAGGACAGGGCGAGACCAGGGGTCAGCCCCAGCATTTT,CASSIGQGETRGQPQHF
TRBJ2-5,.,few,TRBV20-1,TGCAGTGCTCAATCCCAAGAGACCCAGTACTTC,CSAQSQETQYF
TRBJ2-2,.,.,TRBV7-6,TGTGCCAGCAGCCTGGACCTCGACGCCGGGGAGCTGTTTTTT,CASSLDLDAGELFF
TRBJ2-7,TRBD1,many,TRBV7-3,TGTGCCAGCAGCCCTGGACAGGGGGCCTTCTACGAGCAGTACTTC,CASSPGQGAFYEQYF
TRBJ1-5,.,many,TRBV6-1,TGTGCCAGCAGCCCAGGGCCAAATCAGCCCCAGCATTTT,CASSPGPNQPQHF
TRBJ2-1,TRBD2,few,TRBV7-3,TGTGCCAGCAGCTTAATTGGCGGGGGCAATGAGCAGTTCTTC,CASSLIGGGNEQFF
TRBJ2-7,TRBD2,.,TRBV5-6,TGTGCCAGCAGCTTGGCCGGTCTAGCGGGAGGTCAATCCTACGAGCAGTACTTC,CASSLAGLAGGQSYEQYF
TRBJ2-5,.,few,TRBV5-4,TGTGCCAGCAGCTTGGAGTGGGCGGAAGAGACCCAGTACTTC,CASSLEWAEETQYF
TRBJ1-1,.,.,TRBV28,TGTGCCAGCAGGAACTATAAAGCTTTCTTT,CASRNYKAFF
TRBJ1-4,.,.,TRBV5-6,TGTGCCAGCAGCATCTTCACAGGAAAACTGTTTTTT,CASSIFTGKLFF
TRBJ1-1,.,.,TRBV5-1,TGCGCCAGCAGCTTCAGGGCAGGGAACACTGAAGCTTTCTTT,CASSFRAGNTEAFF
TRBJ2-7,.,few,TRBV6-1,TGTGCCAGCAGTCTGACAATGAGCTACGAGCAGTACTTC,CASSLTMSYEQYF
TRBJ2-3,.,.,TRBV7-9,TGTGCCAGCAGCTTAGTTTCCGGGTCCGGCACAGATACGCAGTATTTT,CASSLVSGSGTDTQYF
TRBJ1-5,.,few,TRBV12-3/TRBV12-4,TGTGCCAGCAGTCCAGACAGAGCTAGCAATCAGCCCCAGCATTTT,CASSPDRASNQPQHF
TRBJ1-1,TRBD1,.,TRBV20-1,TGCAGTGCGGAGCCCCTGACAGGGGGTAAAACCTGGGAAGCTTTCTTT,CSAEPLTGGKTWEAFF
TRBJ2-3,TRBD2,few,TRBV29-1,TGCAGCGGACTAGCGGGGGGGACTGAGTATTTT,CSGLAGGTEYF
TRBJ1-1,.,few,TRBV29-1,TGCAGCGTTGAAGAAGGGCTGAACACTGAAGCTTTCTTT,CSVEEGLNTEAFF
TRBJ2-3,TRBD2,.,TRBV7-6,TGTGCCAGCAGCCCCCCGGGACTAGCGGGAGTTCCGACAGATACGCAGTATTTT,CASSPPGLAGVPTDTQYF
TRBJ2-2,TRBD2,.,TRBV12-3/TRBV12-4,TGTGCCAGCAGTTTAAGCGGGGCTCGCACCGGGGAGCTGTTTTTT,CASSLSGARTGELFF
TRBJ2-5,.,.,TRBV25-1,TGTGCCAGCAGTGAATCCTTGGGAGCCTCGGGGACCCAGTACTTC,CASSESLGASGTQYF
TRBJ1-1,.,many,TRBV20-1,TGCAGTGCTAAGCCTGGCAGGCTAAGGAACACTGAAGCTTTCTTT,CSAKPGRLRNTEAFF
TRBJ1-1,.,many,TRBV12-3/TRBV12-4,TGTGCCAGCAGTAGGGGGTTGGCTGAAGCTTTCTTT,CASSRGLAEAFF
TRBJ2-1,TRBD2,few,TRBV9,TGTGCCAGCAGCGTTGAACTAGCGGGGAACAATGAGCAGTTCTTC,CASSVELAGNNEQFF
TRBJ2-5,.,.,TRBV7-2,TGTGCCAGCAGCCCCCTCGTTGGGAAGGAGACCCAGTACTTC,CASSPLVGKETQYF
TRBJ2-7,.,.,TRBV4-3,TGCGCCAGCAGCCAAGGGGAGCAGTACTTC,CASSQGEQYF
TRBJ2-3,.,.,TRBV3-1,TGTGCCAGCAGCCAAGATCGACTTTCCCAGGCAGATACGCAGTATTTT,CASSQDRLSQADTQYF
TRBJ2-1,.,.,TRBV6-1,TGTGCCAGCGGATGGACAGACTACAATGAGCAGTTCTTC,CASGWTDYNEQFF
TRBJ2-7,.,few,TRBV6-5,TGTGCCAGCAGTTACTCGACAGCAACCTCCTACGAGCAGTACTTC,CASSYSTATSYEQYF
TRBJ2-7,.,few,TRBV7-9,TGTGCCAGCAGCCCCGGACCGCCAAGCCCCTACGAGCAGTACTTC,CASSPGPPSPYEQYF
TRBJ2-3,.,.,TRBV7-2,TGTGCCAGCAGCTCCCGACTAACTGGGGATACGCAGTATTTT,CASSSRLTGDTQYF
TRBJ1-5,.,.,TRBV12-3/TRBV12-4,TGTGCCAGCAGTTTTCAGGCCCCCAATCAGCCCCAGCATTTT,CASSFQAPNQPQHF
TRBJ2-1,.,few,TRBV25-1,TGTGCCAGCAGTGACTCCAGTCACACTGAGCAGTTCTTC,CASSDSSHTEQFF
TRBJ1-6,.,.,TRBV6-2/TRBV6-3,TGTGCCAGCAGCCTCGACGGGGGGTGGTCACCCCTCCACTTT,CASSLDGGWSPLHF
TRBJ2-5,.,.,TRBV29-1,TGCAGCGTCTCCGGGACTTCTAACGGCGAGACCCAGTACTTC,CSVSGTSNGETQYF
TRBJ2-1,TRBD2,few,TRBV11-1,TGTGCCAGCAGCTTAGGCCGGGGGGGGCAGGCTCTCTACAATGAGCAGTTCTTC,CASSLGRGGQALYNEQFF
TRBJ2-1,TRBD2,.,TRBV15,TGTGCCACCAGCAGCGGGGGGGGAATAGAGGAGCAGTTCTTC,CATSSGGGIEEQFF
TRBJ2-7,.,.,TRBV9,TGTGCCAGCAGCGTCCAGGGATTCTCCTACGAGCAGTACTTC,CASSVQGFSYEQYF
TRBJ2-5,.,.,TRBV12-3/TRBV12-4,TGTGCCAGCAGTTTAATCCCGGGGGAGACCCAGTACTTC,CASSLIPGETQYF
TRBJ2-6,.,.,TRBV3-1,TGTGCCAGCAGCCAGGGGGTGAGCTCTGGGGCCAACGTCCTGACTTTC,CASSQGVSSGANVLTF
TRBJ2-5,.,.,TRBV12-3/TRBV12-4,TGTGCCAGCAGCAAGGGAGAGGTCACCCAAGAGACCCAGTACTTC,CASSKGEVTQETQYF
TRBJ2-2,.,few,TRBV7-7,TGTGCTAGCAGCTCAGGGATCGATTCCGGGGAGCTGTTTTTT,CASSSGIDSGELFF
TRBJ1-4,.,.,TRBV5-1,TGCGCCAGCAGCTTACGGGGGGAAGAAAAACTGTTTTTT,CASSLRGEEKLFF
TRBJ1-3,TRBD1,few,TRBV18,TGTGCCAGCTCACCACTGGACAGGGCTGGAAACACCATATATTTT,CASSPLDRAGNTIYF
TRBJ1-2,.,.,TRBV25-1,TGTGCCAGCAGTGGGGCCACTAACTATGGCTACACCTTC,CASSGATNYGYTF
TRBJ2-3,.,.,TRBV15,TGTGCCACCAGCATAGGGAGAGGAAGAGATACGCAGTATTTT,CATSIGRGRDTQYF
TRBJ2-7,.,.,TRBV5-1,TGCGCCAGCAGCTTGGAGGGTTTCGCTTCCTACGAGCAGTACTTC,CASSLEGFASYEQYF
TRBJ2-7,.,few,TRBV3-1,TGTGCCAGCAGCCCTCAATATAACGGCGGGCAGTACTTC,CASSPQYNGGQYF
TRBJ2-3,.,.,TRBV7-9,TGTGCCAGTACGACAGGATACACAGATACGCAGTATTTT,CASTTGYTDTQYF
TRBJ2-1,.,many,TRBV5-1,TGCGCCAGCAGGAATCAGGGAGGCTTCAATGAGCAGTTCTTC,CASRNQGGFNEQFF
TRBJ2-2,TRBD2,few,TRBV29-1,TGCAGCGTCAAGTGGGCTAGCGGGGGTTCCGGGGAGCTGTTTTTT,CSVKWASGGSGELFF
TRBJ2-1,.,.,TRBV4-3,TGCGCCACCTGGTCTGGCGGGACCTGCAATGAGCAGTTCTTC,CATWSGGTCNEQFF
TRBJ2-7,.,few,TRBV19,TGTGCCAGTGGAATTGGAGCGTTATACGAGCAGTACTTC,CASGIGALYEQYF
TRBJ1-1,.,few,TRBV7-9,TGTGCCAGCAGCTTAGGTGGGGGATCAGCTTTCTTT,CASSLGGGSAFF
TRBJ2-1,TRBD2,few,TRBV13,TGTGCCAGCACCCAAAGCGGGAGCTCCTACAATGAGCAGTTCTTC,CASTQSGSSYNEQFF